These 2 T cell receptor beta chains came from one sample sequenced in a study of glioma-infiltrating T cells. TCR alpha and beta CDR3 regions were amplified from RNA using iRepertoire nested multiplex PCR. TCRdb independently ran MiXCR on the multiplex PCR reads; one entry per CDR3 protein. Among more than 95,000 distinct CDR3 sequences listed, about 23% were seen once. Specimen: glioma tissue, nonneoplastic brain tissue, or PBMCs (not recorded which). Source of these receptors: a human donor with low-grade glioma or glioblastoma, undergoing nonglioma brain surgery, or in good health (not recorded which).

This clonotype was counted at least ten times. J is TRBJ2-3 and V is TRBV11-2, with a tentative D call TRBD2 (5 bases). This CDR3 has 13 amino acids. Germline V gene lookup returns CDR1 SGHAT and CDR2 FQNNGV. The V gene lost 5 bases and the J gene lost 9 bases, with 15 bases spanning the gap. The CDR3 sequence: CASSPGDGLTQYF. CDR3 in DNA: TGTGCCAGCAGCCCCGGGGATGGCCTAACGCAGTATTTT.

The sample holds many counts of this clonotype. The chain has TRBV11-1 and TRBJ2-5, with 7 bases fitting TRBD2. The CDR3 length is 16 residues. From germline, CDR1 is SGHAT and CDR2 FQDESV (reference sequence). After removal of 3 bases from V and 2 bases from J, the junction contained 9 bases not matched to a gene. The CDR3 is CASSLGLADRQETQYF. In DNA form, the CDR3 reads TGTGCCAGCAGCTTGGGGCTAGCGGACCGACAAGAGACCCAGTACTTC.